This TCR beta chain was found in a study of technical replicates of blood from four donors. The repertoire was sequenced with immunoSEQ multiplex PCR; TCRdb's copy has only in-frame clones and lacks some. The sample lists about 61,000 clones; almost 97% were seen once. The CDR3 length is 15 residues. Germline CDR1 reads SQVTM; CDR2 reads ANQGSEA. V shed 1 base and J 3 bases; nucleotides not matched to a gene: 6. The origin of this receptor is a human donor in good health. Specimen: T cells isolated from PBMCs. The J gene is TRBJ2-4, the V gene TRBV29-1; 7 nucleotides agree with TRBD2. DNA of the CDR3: TGCAGCGTTGAAGGGTGGGGGGGAGGCAAAAACATTCAGTACTTC. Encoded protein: CSVEGWGGGKNIQYF.